The rows below give T cell receptor beta chains drawn from one sample of a study of PD-1 blockade in classical Hodgkin lymphoma. Some clones are missing from TCRdb's copy, which holds only in-frame ones; the method was immunoSEQ multiplex PCR. Of more than 25,000 clones in the sample, 65% to 90% were seen once. This specimen was CD4+ T cells from blood, taken at baseline. The source is a human donor with classical Hodgkin lymphoma. Each CDR3 is given with its conserved first and last residue. D genes are given only for firm matches. Not every row has a clone size; where given, it reads once, few, many or a size class.

clone_size	v_call	d_call	j_call	cdr3_nt	cdr3_aa
-	TRBV4-3	TRBD2	TRBJ2-1	TGCGCCAGCAGCCAAGGGACTAGCGGTTACAATGAGCAGTTCTTC	CASSQGTSGYNEQFF
-	TRBV30	TRBD1	TRBJ2-5	TGTGCCTGGGCCAGGGGGTACCAAGAGACCCAGTACTTC	CAWARGYQETQYF
-	TRBV27	-	TRBJ2-1	TGTGCCAGCAGTGGAAGGGTCTCGTACAATGAGCAGTTCTTC	CASSGRVSYNEQFF
-	TRBV5-5	TRBD1	TRBJ2-4	TGTGCCAGCAGCTTGGCCCTGACAGGGCAAAACATTCAGTACTTC	CASSLALTGQNIQYF
once	TRBV4-3	TRBD1	TRBJ1-1	TGCGCCAGCAGCCAAGCCTACAGGGGCACTGAAGCTTTCTTT	CASSQAYRGTEAFF
-	TRBV5-1	TRBD1	TRBJ2-7	TGCGCCAGCAGCCACCCTCGACAGGGGGGGGAGCAGTACTTC	CASSHPRQGGEQYF
-	TRBV7-9	TRBD2	TRBJ2-1	TGTGCCAGCGTTGCGGGAGGGTCCTACAATGAGCAGTTCTTC	CASVAGGSYNEQFF
-	TRBV7-9	TRBD1	TRBJ1-4	TGTGCCAGCAGCTTAGGACAGGGCAAAGGAAAACTGTTTTTT	CASSLGQGKGKLFF
once	TRBV5-1	TRBD1	TRBJ2-1	TGCGCCAGCAGCTTGGCCACAGGGGGCGGCTACAATGAGCAGTTCTTC	CASSLATGGGYNEQFF
-	TRBV5-4	-	TRBJ2-1	TGTGCCAGCAGCTTGGCATCGGGCCTAGCATTAATCTCAAACCATGAGCAGTTCTTC	CASSLASGLALISNHEQFF
-	TRBV7-9	-	TRBJ1-1	TGTGCCAGCAGCTTAACGGGATACTCACAGGGTGAAGCTTTCTTT	CASSLTGYSQGEAFF
-	TRBV7-9	TRBD1	TRBJ1-5	TGTGCCAGCAGCTTAGGTGGACAGGGGATTCAGCCCCAGCATTTT	CASSLGGQGIQPQHF
-	TRBV5-4	-	TRBJ1-3	TGTGCCAGCAGTGAGACAGGAGCTGGAAACACCATATATTTT	CASSETGAGNTIYF
-	TRBV10-1	-	TRBJ1-2	TGCGCCAGCAGTAGACAGGCGGACTATGGCTACACCTTC	CASSRQADYGYTF
-	TRBV29-1	-	TRBJ2-5	TGCAGCGTTGAATTCCGGGTTTGGGAGACCCAGTACTTC	CSVEFRVWETQYF
once	TRBV5-1	-	TRBJ1-6	TGCGCCAGCAGCTTTTCCGGGATTGGTAATTCACCCCTCCACTTT	CASSFSGIGNSPLHF
-	TRBV27	-	TRBJ1-2	TGTGCCAGCAGTCGAAATATCTTTGGTGGGGGGGACTATGGCTACACCTTC	CASSRNIFGGGDYGYTF
-	TRBV2	-	TRBJ2-2	TGTGCCAGCAGTTTAGCGGAAAGCCCCGGGGAGCTGTTTTTT	CASSLAESPGELFF
-	TRBV11-2	-	TRBJ2-7	TGTGCCAGCAGCCCTGACGGGGGATCCTACGAGCAGTACTTC	CASSPDGGSYEQYF
once	TRBV15	TRBD1	TRBJ2-4	TGTGCCACCAGCGAAGGACAGGATGTTGGTCTAGCCAAAAACATTCAGTACTTC	CATSEGQDVGLAKNIQYF
-	TRBV10-3	TRBD2	TRBJ2-3	TGTGCCATCAGTGTACTAGCGGGACTCACAGATACGCAGTATTTT	CAISVLAGLTDTQYF
once	TRBV19	TRBD2	TRBJ2-3	TGTGCCAGTAGTACGACTAGCGGGATAACAGATACGCAGTATTTT	CASSTTSGITDTQYF
-	TRBV10-2	-	TRBJ1-5	TGCGCCAGCAGTGTTATGGGGGGGATGGACATCCCCCAGCATTTT	CASSVMGGMDIPQHF
-	TRBV5-1	-	TRBJ2-7	TGCGCCAGCAGCTTGGGGTCTGATTTTTCTGGGGAGCAGTACTTC	CASSLGSDFSGEQYF
once	TRBV28	TRBD1	TRBJ1-2	TGTGCCAGCAGTTCCCGGACAGGGACAGGCTACACCTTC	CASSSRTGTGYTF
-	TRBV5-1	TRBD2	TRBJ2-4	TGCGCCAGCAGCTTGGATCCTAGCGGGAGGAGTGCGGCCAAAAACATTCAGTACTTC	CASSLDPSGRSAAKNIQYF
-	TRBV6-6	TRBD2	TRBJ2-1	TGTGCCAGCAGTTACCCAGGACTAGCGGTGTTCTTC	CASSYPGLAVFF
-	TRBV7-7	-	TRBJ2-5	TGTGCTAGCAGCTTAGGTGGGGGTTTAGAGACCCAGTACTTC	CASSLGGGLETQYF
-	TRBV6-1	-	TRBJ2-2	TGTGCCAGCAGTGTGTCACTTGCGGGGTACACCGGGGAGCTGTTTTTT	CASSVSLAGYTGELFF
-	TRBV5-1	TRBD2	TRBJ2-1	TGCGCCAGCAGCCCTAGCGGGAGGGCCGGTGAGCAGTTCTTC	CASSPSGRAGEQFF
-	TRBV19	TRBD1	TRBJ2-7	TGTGCCAGTAGTATGAACAGGGGGCGGTTCTACGAGCAGTACTTC	CASSMNRGRFYEQYF
-	TRBV30	TRBD2	TRBJ2-1	TGTGCCTGGACCCGGACTAGCGGGAGAGGGCTCAATGAGCAGTTCTTC	CAWTRTSGRGLNEQFF
few	TRBV7-9	-	TRBJ1-2	TGTGCCAGCAGTAAGGGGGAGGTCAACTATGGCTACACCTTC	CASSKGEVNYGYTF
-	TRBV7-2	TRBD1	TRBJ1-1	TGTGCCAGCACTTACAGGGGTTGGAGCCCTGAAGCTTTCTTT	CASTYRGWSPEAFF